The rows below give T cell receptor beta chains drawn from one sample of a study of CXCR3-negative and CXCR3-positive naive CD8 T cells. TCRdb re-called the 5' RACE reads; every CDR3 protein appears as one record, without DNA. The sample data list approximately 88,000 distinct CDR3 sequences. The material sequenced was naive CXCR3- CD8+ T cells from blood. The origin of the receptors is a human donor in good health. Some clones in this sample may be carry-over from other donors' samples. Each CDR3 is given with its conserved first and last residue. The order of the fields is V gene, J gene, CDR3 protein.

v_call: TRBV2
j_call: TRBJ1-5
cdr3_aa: CASSETPGGNQPQHF

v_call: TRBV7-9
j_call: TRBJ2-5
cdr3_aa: CASRRGQETQYF

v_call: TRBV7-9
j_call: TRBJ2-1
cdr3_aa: CASSSAPGNHNEQFF

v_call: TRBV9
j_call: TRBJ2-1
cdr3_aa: CASSVDSGGGYNEQFF

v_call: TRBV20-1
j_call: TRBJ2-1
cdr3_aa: CSASSGPSYNEQFF

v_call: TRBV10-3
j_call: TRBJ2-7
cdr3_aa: CAISESILASVLYEQYF

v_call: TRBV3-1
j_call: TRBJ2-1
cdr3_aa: CASSHGTSGLYNEQFF

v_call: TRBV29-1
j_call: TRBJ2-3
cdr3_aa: CSGNGGPGGDTQYF

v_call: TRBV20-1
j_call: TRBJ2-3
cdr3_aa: CSAKQGHSTDTQYF

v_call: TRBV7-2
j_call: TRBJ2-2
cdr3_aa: CASSLVGGRGTGELFF

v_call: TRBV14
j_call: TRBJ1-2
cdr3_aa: CASSLESGAIYGYTF

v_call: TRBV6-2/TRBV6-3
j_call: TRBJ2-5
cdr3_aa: CASSSGDREQETQYF

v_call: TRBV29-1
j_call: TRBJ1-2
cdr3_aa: CSVPPLEEDYGYTF

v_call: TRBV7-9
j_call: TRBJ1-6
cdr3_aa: CASSLPDSGDSPLHF

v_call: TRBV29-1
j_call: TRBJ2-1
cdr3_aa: CSVTTGGLDEQFF

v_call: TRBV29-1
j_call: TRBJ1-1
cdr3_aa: CSVESAGLNTEAFF

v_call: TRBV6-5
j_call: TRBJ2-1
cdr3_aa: CASSSAHEQFF